These 17 T cell receptor beta chains were all obtained from the same sample, sequenced in a study of blood T cell repertoires in COVID-19. Clones were sequenced by immunoSEQ multiplex PCR, and TCRdb holds only the in-frame ones, with some missing. The repertoire includes about 90,000 clones, approximately 86% of them detected once, and 1.2% sits in the top ten. The sequencing sample was made of peripheral blood. These receptors came from a man aged 80 or over with active or convalescent COVID-19.

The chain couples TRBV5-1 to TRBJ2-7; D gene unclear. The CDR3 sequence is 17 residues long. V lost 0 bases and J 2 bases, leaving 18 bases between the germline ends. Germline V CDR1 and CDR2: SGHRS, YFSETQ. The CDR3 DNA reads TGCGCCAGCAGCTTGGAGTTCGGCAGCCTGACAACCTACGAGCAGTACTTC. Translated, it gives CASSLEFGSLTTYEQYF.

This clone occurred once. V and J are TRBV6-6 and TRBJ2-1; TRBD1 agrees at 7 bases. Germline V gene data show CDR1 as MNHNY and CDR2 as SVGAGI (reference sequence). The CDR3 extends over 15 amino acids. The J segment lost 4 bases and the V segment lost 6 bases, leaving 9 bases of the junction unmatched. CDR3 sequence: CASRPPGQRYNEQFF. As DNA, the CDR3 is TGTGCCAGCAGACCTCCGGGACAGAGATACAATGAGCAGTTCTTC.

The chain employs TRBV28 and TRBJ1-1; 11 nucleotides align to TRBD1. The CDR3 runs 15 residues. J was trimmed by 5 bases and V by 4 bases; bases with no gene match: 6. Germline V CDR1 and CDR2: MDHEN, SYDVKM. In DNA, the CDR3 is TGTGCCAGCAGTTGGGGACAGGGGGGAAGGACTGAAGCTTTCTTT. It yields the protein CASSWGQGGRTEAFF.

V is TRBV9 and J is TRBJ1-1; D uncertain. Looked up from germline, CDR1 is SGDLS and CDR2 is YYNGEE. The CDR3 contains 13 residues. Trimming removed 2 bases from V and 0 bases from J, with 5 bases in between. CDR3 sequence (DNA): TGTGCCAGCAGCGTTTATCTGAACACTGAAGCTTTCTTT. Translation gives CASSVYLNTEAFF.

The J gene is TRBJ1-2, the V gene TRBV7-2; D not resolved. There are 13 residues in the CDR3. Per germline, CDR1 SGHTA and CDR2 FQGNSA. The germline V and J ends were trimmed by 3 bases and 7 bases, with 12 bases remaining between them. The CDR3 region is CASSLNVQIGYTF. The CDR3 DNA is TGTGCCAGCAGCTTGAACGTACAGATTGGCTACACCTTC.

The rearrangement uses TRBV7-9 and TRBJ1-6, with D possibly TRBD1 on 5 matching bases. CDR1 is SEHNR and CDR2 is FQNEAQ in the germline V gene (reference sequence). This CDR3 comprises 14 residues. V dropped 3 bases and J dropped 8 bases, with 11 bases sitting between them. The CDR3 nucleotides are TGTGCCAGCAGCTTCAGTGGGGGGGATTCACCCCTCCACTTT. It yields the protein CASSFSGGDSPLHF.

The chain has TRBV18 and TRBJ2-5; 9 nucleotides agree with TRBD2. Germline V CDR1 and CDR2: KGHSH, LQKENI. The CDR3 is made up of 16 amino acids. V shed 1 base and J 4 bases; nucleotides not matched to a gene: 7. The CDR3 DNA follows: TGTGCCAGCTCACCACGAGCTAGCGGGAACGGAGAGACCCAGTACTTC. Protein sequence: CASSPRASGNGETQYF.

The V call is TRBV15, the J call TRBJ2-7; D uncertain. Per the germline V gene, CDR1 is LNHNV and CDR2 is YYDKDF (reference sequence). Deletions cut 0 bases from V and 0 bases from J, with 12 bases between. This CDR3 comprises 16 residues. The chain's CDR3 is CATSRDTYSSSYEQYF. The CDR3 DNA is TGTGCCACCAGCAGAGATACGTATTCGAGCTCCTACGAGCAGTACTTC.

This rearrangement joins TRBV5-1 to TRBJ2-1; D is uncertain. The ends were cut back, 4 bases at V and 0 bases at J, with 11 bases in the middle. Looked up from germline, CDR1 is SGHRS and CDR2 is YFSETQ. CDR3 length: 15 residues. The CDR3 is CASSPRLSSYNEQFF. CDR3 DNA sequence: TGCGCCAGCAGCCCCCGACTTAGCTCCTACAATGAGCAGTTCTTC.

This rearrangement joins TRBV10-2 to TRBJ2-7; 7 bases are shared with TRBD1. V shed 4 bases, J shed 5 bases, and the junction held 5 bases outside the gene matches. Germline V gene lookup returns CDR1 WSHSY and CDR2 SAAADI. The length of the CDR3 is 13 residues. CDR3 nucleotide sequence: TGCGCCAGCAGTGGTGGTCAGGGGGACGAGCAGTACTTC. Translating it yields CASSGGQGDEQYF.

In this sample, this clone turned up a few times. The V gene is TRBV2, the J gene TRBJ1-2; no firm D call. The CDR3 covers 13 residues. From germline, CDR1 is SNHLY and CDR2 FYNNEI. The V end was cut by 6 bases, the J end by 3 bases, with 11 bases between. The CDR3 protein is CASSADGDYGYTF. The CDR3 DNA sequence: TGTGCCAGCAGCGCCGACGGAGACTATGGCTACACCTTC.

The J gene is TRBJ1-1, the V gene TRBV5-1; D perhaps matches TRBD1 (6 bases). This CDR3 region has 15 residues. Germline V gene data show CDR1 as SGHRS and CDR2 as YFSETQ. Deletions cut 4 bases from V and 4 bases from J, with 17 bases between. This CDR3 is CASSTGQLTGTEAFF. CDR3 coding DNA: TGCGCCAGCAGCACCGGACAGTTGACAGGCACTGAAGCTTTCTTT.

The V call is TRBV27, the J call TRBJ2-1; D is perhaps TRBD1 (6 bases). Between the trimmed V and J ends, which lost 0 bases and 0 bases, there was a span of 21 bases. CDR1 and CDR2 (germline): MNHEY, SMNVEV (reference sequence). The CDR3 length is 20 residues. Written as DNA, the CDR3 is TGTGCCAGCAGTTTATCGCAGAACTGGTGGGACACTTACTCCTACAATGAGCAGTTCTTC. Translating gives CASSLSQNWWDTYSYNEQFF.

This clone was observed a single time. This rearrangement joins TRBV7-2 to TRBJ1-5; D not certain. This CDR3 has 14 amino acids. Per germline, CDR1 SGHTA and CDR2 FQGNSA. Trimming stripped 3 bases from V and 4 bases from J, with 10 bases between. CDR3 nucleotides: TGTGCCAGCAGCTTGAGTTGGAGGAATCAGCCCCAGCATTTT. Translating gives CASSLSWRNQPQHF.

This clone was counted a single time. V is TRBV2 and J is TRBJ1-2; the D is unclear. The CDR3 extends over 12 amino acids. V was clipped by 6 bases and J by 7 bases, with 12 bases between them. Germline V CDR1 and CDR2: SNHLY, FYNNEI. The CDR3 bases are TGTGCCAGCAGGCCAGAGGGAGGTGGCTACACCTTC. This translates into CASRPEGGGYTF.

The rearrangement links TRBV5-4 to TRBJ2-7, with 10 bases that match TRBD2. V trimming: 7 bases; J trimming: 2 bases; junction bases outside the gene matches: 6. The CDR3 is made up of 14 amino acids. CDR1 and CDR2 from the germline V gene are SGHNT and YYREEE (reference sequence). CDR3 bases: TGTGCCAGCTCTAGCGGGAGAGATACCTACGAGCAGTACTTC. As protein: CASSSGRDTYEQYF.

The count of this clone is one. The chain joins TRBV27 to TRBJ2-1, with 8 positions matching TRBD1. The germline CDR1 and CDR2 sequences are MNHEY and SMNVEV (reference sequence). The CDR3 runs to 15 residues. The V gene end was trimmed by 5 bases and the J gene end by 4 bases; junction bases not matched to a gene: 7. The CDR3 DNA is TGTGCCAGCAGTCCATCAGGGGGCGATTACAATGAGCAGTTCTTC. This codes for CASSPSGGDYNEQFF.